This TCR beta chain stems from a study of shared clonotypes between healthy human individuals. A note on this clone: Different DNA sequences within this sample yield the same CDR3.

The CDR3 spans 15 residues. Trimming cost V 4 bases and J 0 bases; bases outside gene matches: 3. Looked up from germline, CDR1 is SGHNT and CDR2 is YYREEE (reference sequence). The assay was carried out at the deep level. Sorted-subset replicate PCRs used roughly 220 ng DNA, approximately 27,000 T cell genomes. Assay: immunoSEQ multiplex PCR; the TCRdb copy retains only in-frame clones and omits some. There are roughly 1,500,000 clones in the sample; approximately 98% occur only once, and less than 0.55% lies in the top ten. The receptor was isolated from a man younger than 45 in good health. The sample taken for sequencing was naive CD4+ T cells sorted from blood. Regarding subset: CD45RA+ positively selected. V and J are TRBV5-4 and TRBJ2-1, with 8 bases matching TRBD1. The chain's CDR3 is CASSLDRGSYNEQFF. In nucleotides, the CDR3 is TGTGCCAGCAGCCTTGACAGGGGCTCCTACAATGAGCAGTTCTTC.